One and the same sample provided the 11 T cell receptor beta chains below, sequenced in a study of T cells in pancreatic ductal adenocarcinoma. No neoadjuvant therapy was given to the selected pancreatic ductal adenocarcinoma patients before their surgery. The assay was immunoSEQ multiplex PCR, and TCRdb's table has in-frame clones only and misses some. The table records 97,000 or so clones, about 95% of them present only once. The sample taken for sequencing was PBMCs. Receptors originate from a human donor with pancreatic ductal adenocarcinoma.

The J gene is TRBJ2-7, the V gene TRBV6-5; 11 nucleotides line up with TRBD2. CDR1 is MNHEY and CDR2 is SVGAGI in the germline V gene. The CDR3 is made up of 16 amino acids. J was trimmed by 3 bases and V by 0 bases; bases with no gene match: 4. The CDR3 reads CASSYSPSGRYYEQYF. The CDR3 DNA reads TGTGCCAGCAGTTACTCGCCTAGCGGGAGGTACTACGAGCAGTACTTC.

This chain joins TRBV27 and TRBJ1-2; D is perhaps TRBD1 (6 bases). V was cut by 6 bases and J by 4 bases, with 15 bases left in between. The CDR3 loop spans 14 amino acids. Germline-derived CDR1 and CDR2 are MNHEY and SMNVEV (reference sequence). The CDR3 DNA is TGTGCCAGCAGCCCCACAGGGTTAATCTATGGCTACACCTTC. It encodes CASSPTGLIYGYTF.

The chain recombines TRBV18 with TRBJ2-1; TRBD2 aligns across 7 bases. CDR3 size: 14 residues. V lost 3 bases to trimming and J lost 6 bases; unmatched junction nucleotides: 5. Per the germline V gene, CDR1 is KGHSH and CDR2 is LQKENI. CDR3 coding DNA: TGTGCCAGCTCACCCGGGCGGACTAGCAATGAGCAGTTCTTC. Its translation: CASSPGRTSNEQFF.

V is TRBV9 and J is TRBJ2-3; D remains unclear. The V gene lost 3 bases and the J gene lost 0 bases, with 11 bases spanning the gap. Germline V gives CDR1 SGDLS, CDR2 YYNGEE. This CDR3 region has 15 residues. Here the CDR3 DNA reads TGTGCCAGCAGCGCCGACTGGTCTAGCACAGATACGCAGTATTTT. Protein sequence: CASSADWSSTDTQYF.

This chain links TRBV6-1 with TRBJ2-7; 7 nucleotides match TRBD2. The V gene's germline CDR1 is MNHNS and CDR2 SASEGT. V trimming: 2 bases; J trimming: 6 bases; junction bases outside the gene matches: 13. CDR3 size: 16 residues. CDR3 residues: CASSENVPRLAFEQYF. For the CDR3, the DNA is TGTGCCAGCAGTGAAAACGTCCCGAGACTAGCATTCGAGCAGTACTTC.

This rearrangement joins TRBV5-1 to TRBJ2-1, with D perhaps matching TRBD1 (5 bases). V shed 0 bases and J shed 0 bases, with 10 bases lying between them. Germline V gene sequence: CDR1 SGHRS, CDR2 YFSETQ. CDR3 size: 16 residues. The CDR3 bases are TGCGCCAGCAGCTTGGGTCAGGGAAGCTCCTACAATGAGCAGTTCTTC. Translating gives CASSLGQGSSYNEQFF.

This rearrangement joins TRBV7-9 to TRBJ2-7; no reliable D call. This CDR3 contains 12 residues. CDR1 is SEHNR and CDR2 is FQNEAQ in the germline V gene (reference sequence). Trimming took off 1 base at V and 5 bases at J, with 6 bases between the two ends. In DNA, the CDR3 is TGTGCCAGCAGCTTAGTCCCAGACGAGCAGTACTTC. Translated: CASSLVPDEQYF.

The chain combines TRBV27 with TRBJ2-7; the D gene is possibly TRBD2 (5 bases). Germline CDR1 reads MNHEY; CDR2 reads SMNVEV (reference sequence). The CDR3 has 14 residues. V lost 5 bases, J lost 0 bases, and 11 bases lay in between. The CDR3 region has the DNA TGTGCCAGCAGTCAATGGACTCTCTCCTACGAGCAGTACTTC. Protein product: CASSQWTLSYEQYF.

The chain links TRBV5-1 to TRBJ2-2, with TRBD2 identical over 9 bases. The V segment lost 2 bases and the J segment 8 bases; nucleotides outside the gene matches: 10. The CDR3 sequence is 16 residues long. Germline-derived CDR1 and CDR2 are SGHRS and YFSETQ. The CDR3 protein is CASSFEASGTTGELFF. The CDR3 DNA is TGCGCCAGCAGCTTTGAGGCTAGCGGGACTACTGGGGAGCTGTTTTTT.

The chain links TRBV15 to TRBJ2-3; unclear D gene. This CDR3 has 14 amino acids. Trimming took off 0 bases at V and 4 bases at J, with 8 bases between the two ends. The germline gives CDR1 LNHNV, CDR2 YYDKDF (reference sequence). The CDR3 DNA is TGTGCCACCAGCAGAGACATCGCGCCAGATACGCAGTATTTT. Translated, it gives CATSRDIAPDTQYF.

The table lists this clone with a count of one. The chain combines TRBV11-2 with TRBJ2-5; D uncertain. This CDR3 comprises 14 residues. The V end was cut by 5 bases, the J end by 7 bases, with 17 bases between. Germline assignment: CDR1 SGHAT and CDR2 FQNNGV. The chain's CDR3 is CASSPLVGPGTQYF. DNA of the CDR3: TGTGCCAGCAGCCCCCTCGTAGGTCCGGGGACCCAGTACTTC.